The entry below describes one T cell receptor (beta chain). Its cognate antigen has yet to be identified. Within one base of it there is no much larger clone, and no base qualities were kept. Each donor gave one peripheral blood draw, around 0.12 L on average, collected into heparinised tubes. A BD FACSAria II was used to sort naive, central memory, regulatory and stem cell-like memory CD4+ T cells with a panel that included CD45RO, CCR7, CD25, CD127, CD95 and CD27. Purity was above 95% for every sorted population. PBMCs were separated immediately by Lymphoprep density gradient centrifugation and were stained directly, without being cultured. So that batch effects would be minimized, each experiment stained and sorted samples in pairs, pairing one healthy donor with one patient. Including cysteine and phenylalanine, the CDR3 has 18 amino acids. The CDR3 DNA has 54 bases and is translated from base 1. Per the germline V gene, SGDLS is the CDR1 and YYNGEE is the CDR2. Trimming at the junction amounts to 0 bases on V and 2 bases on J, and the germline ends lie 21 bases apart.

The data were obtained in a study of beta chain features in type 1 diabetes (dated by TCRdb to 2016 to 2018). Context from the whole study: Patients and healthy donors did not differ in mean age, gender distribution, total cell number or subset yield. A total of about 100,000,000 sorted cells were examined across all samples, and RNA yield correlated strongly with the number of cells per subset. In the study, recently diagnosed type 1 diabetes patients and matched healthy donors were compared on the TCRB repertoires of their sorted circulating CD4+ T cell subsets. Regulatory and stem cell-like memory subsets were obtained from only 8 patients and roughly 8 healthy donors, while naive and central memory subsets were obtained from all 30 or so donors.

The High Capacity cDNA Reverse Transcription Kit was used to reverse transcribe all of the isolated RNA, meaning that expressed TCRB transcripts were what got sequenced. Naive, central memory and regulatory T cell samples underwent deep immunoSEQ sequencing, averaging around 4 million total reads per sample. Sorted cells were lysed in RLT buffer, and RNA was extracted using DNase-treated RNeasy Micro or Mini kits according to cell number. To prevent cross-contamination, every cell subset was processed on its own, while patient and healthy donor samples were processed together. Using the immunoSEQ multiplex PCR, TCRB sequences were amplified from cDNA into 87-bp fragments spanning the CDR3 region. Sequencing of the amplicons was done on the Illumina HiSeq platform. The original methods were these. PCR bias was computationally corrected using synthetic template baselines, reads within Hamming distance 2 were collapsed, and singletons that could not be merged were discarded. By aligning reads against IMGT, V, D and J genes, CDR3 length, and insertions or deletions at six rearrangement sites were assigned. Within each subset, clonotype counts were normalized to the number of sorted cells before true diversity and Gini coefficients were calculated with the tcR R package. Repertoire sharing was quantified using the overlap coefficient calculated on TCRB nucleotide sequences. As a proxy for the pre-selection repertoire, out-of-frame TCRB sequences from naive cells were analyzed. The immuneACCESS repertoire file appears here via TCRdb, limited to in-frame rearrangements. These files lack a portion of the clones; in checked studies, under half of the deficit traces to unresolved V genes, and the cause of the others is not known. The V and J calls and the clone size are those of that table, but D and trimming were determined from the DNA. Across this sample there are about 360,000 clones, with roughly 12% seen only once. The ten largest clones represent approximately 0.015% of the sample.

What the research found in general, with its limitations: Naive, central memory and regulatory TCRB repertoires appeared to be more similar among patients than among healthy donors. Patients with type 1 diabetes made fewer insertions and deleted more nucleotides at VDJ recombination sites, implying thymic rearrangement abnormalities. Because cDNA was sequenced instead of genomic DNA, activated cells with high expression could be over-represented, although the groups did not differ in activation or CD3 levels. Only small numbers of individuals were included in the HLA sub-analyses, which left unresolved whether HLA type had any influence on TCRB rearrangement. Shorter templates might have been favored by PCR, but patient and control samples were amplified and corrected together, so both groups would have been affected equally by any skew. In all four CD4+ subsets, TCRB CDR3 length was moderately but significantly shorter in type 1 diabetes patients.

The chain couples TRBV9 to TRBJ2-7; the D gene cannot be named for sure. Sequenced sample: naive CD4+ T cells from blood. Per the publication, the cell subset or site label means: true naive CD4+ T cells. The TCR sequence derives from a young man in good health. The DNA reads as follows: TGTGCCAGCAGCGTAGGTATCAACCAGCGTGATCTGCCCTACGAGCAGTACTTC. Translation gives CASSVGINQRDLPYEQYF.